This T cell receptor beta chain was profiled in a study of T and B cells in COVID-19 patients. About the research overall: Peripheral blood came from COVID-19 patients with active infection or after recovery. Whole-study findings and limits: Patients with COVID-19 reportedly showed strongly skewed T cell receptor beta variable and joining gene usage. Few blood samples existed from mildly ill patients during symptoms or early in severe cases.

In regard to this clonotype: Its antigen is not known.

After removal of 2 bases from V and 3 bases from J, the junction contained 6 bases not matched to a gene. The CDR3 is 16 amino acids. From germline, CDR1 is MRHNA and CDR2 SNTAGT. TRB rearrangements were amplified by multiplex PCR with BIOMED2 TRB-A/B primers. TCRdb re-derived calls from the multiplex PCR reads in MiXCR, one entry per CDR3 protein. Here the sample spans 15,000 to 20,000 distinct CDR3 sequences, around a third being singletons. TRB was amplified from about 250-500 ng of blood genomic DNA. The sample comprised blood. This chain joins TRBV6-4 and TRBJ2-3; TRBD2 aligns across 9 bases. The TCR originated in a human donor with active COVID-19. CDR3 region: CASSDTAGGGTDTQYF. CDR3 DNA sequence: TGTGCCAGCAGTGACACCGCGGGGGGGGGAACAGATACGCAGTATTTT.